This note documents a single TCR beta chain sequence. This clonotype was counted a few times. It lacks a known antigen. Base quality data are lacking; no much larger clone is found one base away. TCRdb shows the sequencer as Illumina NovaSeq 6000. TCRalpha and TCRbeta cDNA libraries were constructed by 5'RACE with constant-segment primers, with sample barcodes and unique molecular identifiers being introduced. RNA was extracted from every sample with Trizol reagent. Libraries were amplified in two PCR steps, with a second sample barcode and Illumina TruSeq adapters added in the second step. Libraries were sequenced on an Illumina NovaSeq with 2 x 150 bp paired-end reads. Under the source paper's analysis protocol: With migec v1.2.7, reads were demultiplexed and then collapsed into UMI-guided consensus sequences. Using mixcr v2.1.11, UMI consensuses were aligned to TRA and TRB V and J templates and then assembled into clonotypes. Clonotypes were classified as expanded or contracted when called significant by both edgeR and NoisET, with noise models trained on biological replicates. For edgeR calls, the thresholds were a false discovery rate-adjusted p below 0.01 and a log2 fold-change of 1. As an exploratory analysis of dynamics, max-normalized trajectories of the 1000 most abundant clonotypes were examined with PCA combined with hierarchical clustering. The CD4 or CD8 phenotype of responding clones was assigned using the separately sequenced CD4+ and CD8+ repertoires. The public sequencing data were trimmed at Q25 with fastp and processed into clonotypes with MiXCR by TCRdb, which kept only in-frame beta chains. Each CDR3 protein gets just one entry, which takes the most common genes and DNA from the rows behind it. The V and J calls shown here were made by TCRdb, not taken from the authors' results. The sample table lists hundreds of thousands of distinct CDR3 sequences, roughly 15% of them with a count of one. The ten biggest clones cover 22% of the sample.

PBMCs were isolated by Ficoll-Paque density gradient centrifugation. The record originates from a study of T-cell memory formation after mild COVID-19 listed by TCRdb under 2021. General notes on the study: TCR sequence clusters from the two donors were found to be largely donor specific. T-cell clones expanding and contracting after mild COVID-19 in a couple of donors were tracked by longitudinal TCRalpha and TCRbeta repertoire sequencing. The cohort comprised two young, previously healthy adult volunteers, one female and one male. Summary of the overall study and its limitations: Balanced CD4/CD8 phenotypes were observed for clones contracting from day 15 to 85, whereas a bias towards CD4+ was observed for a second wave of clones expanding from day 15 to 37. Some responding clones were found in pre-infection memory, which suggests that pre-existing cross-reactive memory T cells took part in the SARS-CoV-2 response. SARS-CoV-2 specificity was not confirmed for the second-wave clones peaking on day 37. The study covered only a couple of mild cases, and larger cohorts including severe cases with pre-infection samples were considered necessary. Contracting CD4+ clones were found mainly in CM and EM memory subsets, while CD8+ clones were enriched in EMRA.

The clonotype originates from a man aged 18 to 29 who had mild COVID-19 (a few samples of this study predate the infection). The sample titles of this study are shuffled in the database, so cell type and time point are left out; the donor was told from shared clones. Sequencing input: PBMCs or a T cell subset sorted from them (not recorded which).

DNA sequence: TGTGCCAGCAGTGCCTTCTGGGGGGCCAAAAACATTCAGTACTTC. The translation is CASSAFWGAKNIQYF. This chain joins TRBV6-5 to TRBJ2-4; the D call could be TRBD1 or TRBD2, with each sharing 5 bases. CDR3 length: 15 amino acids, cysteine to phenylalanine. Only the CDR3 part of the read is kept: 45 bases, read in frame from the first base. Sequences MNHEY (CDR1) and SVGAGI (CDR2) are obtained from the germline V gene. V is cut by 5 bases and J by 1 base, and the space between the germline ends is 12 bases.